The 17 T cell receptor beta chains given below trace back to one sample, sequenced in a study of PD-L1 blockade in urothelial cancer. Profiled with immunoSEQ multiplex PCR; TCRdb holds only in-frame clones, not every one. The data hold approximately 100,000 clones, with 90% to 95% observed a single time. Sequencing was performed on PBMCs, taken around atezolizumab (anti-PD-L1) treatment. These receptors all stem from a woman aged 80 or over with urothelial cancer.

The chain couples TRBV4-2 to TRBJ2-7; 9 nucleotides match TRBD2. V was pared by 2 bases and J by 2 bases, with 13 bases of the junction left unmatched. The germline CDR1 and CDR2 sequences are LGHNA and YNFKEQ. This CDR3 region has 18 residues. CDR3: CASSQSGGLAKAPYEQYF. CDR3 coding DNA: TGTGCCAGCAGCCAATCCGGGGGACTAGCCAAAGCCCCCTACGAGCAGTACTTC.

CDR3 coding DNA: TGCGCCAGCAGCTTGACTAGCGGGAGTATCTATGAGCAGTTCTTC. Encoded protein: CASSLTSGSIYEQFF. The rearrangement uses TRBV5-1 and TRBJ2-1; TRBD2 agrees at 11 bases. The V gene end was trimmed by 1 base and the J gene end by 8 bases; junction bases not matched to a gene: 5. CDR1 is SGHRS, CDR2 YFSETQ, per germline. The CDR3 is 15 amino acids.

The V gene is TRBV5-8, the J gene TRBJ1-1; TRBD1 agrees at 7 bases. This CDR3 spans 14 amino acids. With V trimmed by 2 bases and J by 4 bases, 5 bases remained unmatched. The germline CDR1 and CDR2 sequences are SGHTS and YDEGEE. CDR3 region: CASSFDTGVTEAFF. DNA of the CDR3: TGTGCCAGCAGCTTCGATACAGGGGTCACTGAAGCTTTCTTT.

The chain joins TRBV27 to TRBJ2-1, with 16 bases fitting TRBD2. The germline CDR1 and CDR2 sequences are MNHEY and SMNVEV (reference sequence). This CDR3 has 17 residues. Trimming cost V 4 bases and J 7 bases; bases outside gene matches: 7. CDR3 in amino acids: CASSSGTSGRVKNEQFF. The CDR3 coding sequence is TGTGCCAGCAGTTCCGGGACTAGCGGGAGGGTCAAAAATGAGCAGTTCTTC.

This sequence joins TRBV5-6 and TRBJ2-2; 9 bases map to TRBD2. The CDR3 extends over 14 amino acids. Germline V gives CDR1 SGHDT, CDR2 YYEEEE. Trimming cost V 2 bases and J 7 bases; bases outside gene matches: 3. The CDR3 DNA sequence: TGTGCCAGCAGCTTACTAGCGGGTAACGGGGAGCTGTTTTTT. This sequence encodes CASSLLAGNGELFF.

The V call is TRBV10-3, the J call TRBJ2-2; TRBD1 is a possible D gene (5 bases). The CDR3 runs to 14 residues. CDR1 and CDR2 (germline): ENHRY, SYGVKD. The V end lost 11 bases, the J end lost 2 bases, and 15 bases lay between the germline ends. The CDR3 reads CAGRVGPNTGELFF. The CDR3 bases are TGTGCCGGCAGGGTAGGGCCCAACACCGGGGAGCTGTTTTTT.

The genes are TRBV5-1 and TRBJ1-1, with a tentative D call TRBD1 (5 bases). V was trimmed by 4 bases and J by 0 bases, leaving 13 bases between them. CDR1 is SGHRS and CDR2 is YFSETQ in the germline V gene. The CDR3 runs 15 residues. This chain's CDR3 is CASSAREEVNTEAFF. The CDR3 region has the DNA TGCGCCAGCAGCGCCAGGGAGGAAGTGAACACTGAAGCTTTCTTT.

As for this clone: One end of the junction fails to match germline, which may point to a read error. This chain joins TRBV5-5 and TRBJ2-2, with 13 bases matching TRBD2. CDR1 is SGHKS, CDR2 YYEKEE, per germline (reference sequence). The CDR3 loop spans 16 amino acids. The CDR3 DNA reads TGTGCCAGCACCTTGACTAGCGGGAGGCAGGGCGGGGAGCTGTTTTTT. Encoded protein: CASTLTSGRQGGELFF.

The CDR3 protein is CASSFRASGRPEQFF. CDR3 in DNA: TGTGCCAGCAGCTTTAGGGCTAGCGGGAGACCTGAGCAGTTCTTC. V usage is TRBV5-6 and J usage is TRBJ2-1; 10 bases are a match to TRBD2. J gave up 9 bases and V 2 bases, and 8 bases lay outside the gene matches. The germline gives CDR1 SGHDT, CDR2 YYEEEE. The CDR3 covers 15 residues.

V usage is TRBV15 and J usage is TRBJ2-2; 9 positions agree with TRBD1. The V and J ends lost 3 bases and 9 bases, in that order; junction bases with no gene match: 8. Germline values: CDR1 LNHNV, CDR2 YYDKDF (reference sequence). This CDR3 has 15 residues. The DNA for the CDR3 is TGTGCCACCAGCAGGGACCGGGACAGGGTATGGGAGCTGTTTTTT. Translation: CATSRDRDRVWELFF.

This chain connects TRBV10-3 to TRBJ2-3; TRBD2 agrees at 9 bases. Germline trimming cut 6 bases from V and 2 bases from J; bases unmatched to any gene: 9. The CDR3 sequence is 16 residues long. Germline values: CDR1 ENHRY, CDR2 SYGVKD. The chain's CDR3 is CAISLSLAGNTDTQYF. The CDR3 nucleotides are TGTGCCATCAGCCTGTCCCTAGCGGGGAACACAGATACGCAGTATTTT.

V usage is TRBV7-7 and J usage is TRBJ2-1, with 10 bases matching TRBD2. V lost 1 base to trimming and J lost 8 bases; unmatched junction nucleotides: 8. Germline CDR1 is SSHAT and CDR2 is FNYEAQ (reference sequence). The CDR3 extends over 16 amino acids. This CDR3 is CASSLGASGRLDEQFF. The DNA for the CDR3 is TGTGCCAGCAGCTTAGGGGCTAGCGGGAGACTCGATGAGCAGTTCTTC.

For the CDR3, the DNA is TGTGCCAGCAAAGACAGAACCGCAACTAATGAAAAACTGTTTTTT. Protein: CASKDRTATNEKLFF. The rearrangement joins TRBV2 to TRBJ1-4; TRBD1 is a possible D gene (5 bases). This CDR3 contains 15 residues. CDR1 is SNHLY and CDR2 is FYNNEI in the germline V gene. V lost 7 bases, J lost 0 bases, and 12 bases lay in between.

V and J are TRBV28 and TRBJ2-1, with D unclear. Looked up from germline, CDR1 is MDHEN and CDR2 is SYDVKM. This CDR3 comprises 12 residues. V shed 3 bases and J shed 6 bases, with 6 bases lying between them. CDR3 sequence: CASSLPGNEQFF. As DNA, the CDR3 is TGTGCCAGCAGTTTGCCAGGCAATGAGCAGTTCTTC.

V and J are TRBV7-2 and TRBJ2-2, with a tentative D call TRBD1 (5 bases). From germline, CDR1 is SGHTA and CDR2 FQGNSA. V dropped 3 bases and J dropped 6 bases, with 8 bases sitting between them. The CDR3 extends over 13 amino acids. The DNA for the CDR3 is TGTGCCAGCAGCTTCAGGGTTGCCGGGGAGCTGTTTTTT. This encodes CASSFRVAGELFF.

The V call is TRBV7-3, the J call TRBJ2-2, with TRBD2 matching 7 bases. The germline gives CDR1 SGHTA, CDR2 FQGTGA. Trimming cost V 4 bases and J 7 bases; bases outside gene matches: 15. CDR3 length: 17 amino acids. CDR3 nucleotides: TGTGCCAGCAGCTCGCAAGCGGGACCCACTCGGGGCGGGGAGCTGTTTTTT. It encodes CASSSQAGPTRGGELFF.

CDR3 nucleotides: TGTGCCATCAGCGGCACCGGGACAGGGGCTGGCTACACCTTC. It translates to CAISGTGTGAGYTF. The chain combines TRBV10-3 with TRBJ1-2; TRBD1 aligns across 10 bases. CDR1 and CDR2 from the germline V gene are ENHRY and SYGVKD. The CDR3 runs to 14 residues. Unmatched junction bases numbered 8, after V lost 6 bases and J lost 7 bases.